What follows describes a single TCR beta chain. V dropped 5 bases and J dropped 6 bases, with 15 bases sitting between them. This CDR3 region has 13 residues. Germline CDR1 and CDR2: SGHTS and YDEGEE. The sample is drawn from a study of tumor T cells in aggressive B-cell lymphoma. Profiled with immunoSEQ multiplex PCR; TCRdb holds only in-frame clones, not every one. Found here are approximately 3,000 clones, 88% of them singletons; the top ten hold roughly 4.3%. The rearrangement joins TRBV5-8 to TRBJ2-7, with no clear D. The TCR comes from an adult with diffuse large B cell lymphoma. Material for sequencing was tumor tissue. Here the CDR3 DNA reads TGTGCCAGCAGGCGGTACTATCGTAGCGAGCAGTACTTC. Amino acids: CASRRYYRSEQYF. The full variable domain, rest sourced from reference TRBV5-8 and TRBJ2-7, is EAGVTQSPTHLIKTRGQQATLRCSPISGHTSVYWYQQALGLGLQFLLWYDEGEERNRGNFPPRFSGRQFPNYSSELNVNALELEDSALYLCASRRYYRSEQYFGPGTRLTVT.